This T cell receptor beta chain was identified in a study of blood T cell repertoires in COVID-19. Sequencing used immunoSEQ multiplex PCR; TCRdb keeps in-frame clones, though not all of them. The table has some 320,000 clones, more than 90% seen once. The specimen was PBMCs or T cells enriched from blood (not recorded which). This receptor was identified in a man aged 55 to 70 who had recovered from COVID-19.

The CDR3 coding sequence is TGTGCCAGCAGTTACTCGAGTAGCGGGCAGTCCTACGAGCAGTACTTC. This codes for CASSYSSSGQSYEQYF. This sequence joins TRBV6-2 or TRBV6-3 and TRBJ2-7; 7 nucleotides line up with TRBD2. J was trimmed by 1 base and V by 0 bases; bases with no gene match: 6. The germline V gene has CDR1 MNHEY and CDR2 SVGEGT. The CDR3 runs to 16 residues.